These 10 T cell receptor beta chains were all obtained from the same sample, sequenced in a study of a mutant IDH1 vaccine in newly diagnosed glioma. Profiled with immunoSEQ multiplex PCR; TCRdb holds only in-frame clones, not every one. Of about 69,000 clones in the sample, 80% to 90% are singletons; the top ten hold approximately 2.6%. Time point meaning: baseline, week 1 (first vaccination visit). The treatment denotes: pre-vaccination baseline after standard-of-care therapy. Sequencing used PBMCs, obtained from a glioma patient treated with radiotherapy, temozolomide or both. These receptors all stem from a man aged 25-45 years with glioma.

The gene calls are TRBV6-6 and TRBJ1-2, with 9 bases matching TRBD1. This CDR3 is built from 16 residues. Unmatched junction bases numbered 12, after V lost 6 bases and J lost 4 bases. CDR1 is MNHNY, CDR2 SVGAGI, per germline (reference sequence). The DNA for the CDR3 is TGTGCCAGCAGCCAAGGAGGACAGGGGACGCCCTATGGCTACACCTTC. This translates into CASSQGGQGTPYGYTF.

The chain carries TRBV19 and TRBJ2-3, with TRBD2 as a possible D gene (5 bases). CDR3 length equals 14 residues. V lost 9 bases to trimming and J lost 3 bases, with 16 bases between them. Germline CDR1 and CDR2: LNHDA and SQIVND (reference sequence). The CDR3 is CARIERTGTDTQYF. The CDR3, as DNA: TGTGCCAGGATCGAACGGACGGGGACAGATACGCAGTATTTT.

The DNA of the CDR3 is TGTGCCAGCAGTGAGAATGAAATCTGGGCGAAAAAACTGTTTTTT. Amino acid sequence: CASSENEIWAKKLFF. This sequence joins TRBV6-1 and TRBJ1-4; D gene ambiguous. Per germline, CDR1 MNHNS and CDR2 SASEGT. CDR3 length: 15 amino acids. With 3 bases removed from V and 9 bases from J, the gap between germline ends came to 17 bases.

The V call is TRBV27, the J call TRBJ2-7; 8 nucleotides agree with TRBD1. This CDR3 is built from 14 residues. V gave up 5 bases and J gave up 2 bases; unmatched junction bases: 5. The germline V gene has CDR1 MNHEY and CDR2 SMNVEV (reference sequence). In DNA, the CDR3 is TGTGCCAGCAGTCCTACACAGGGGGCCTACGAGCAGTACTTC. Amino acid sequence: CASSPTQGAYEQYF.

The rearrangement links TRBV6-1 to TRBJ2-4; weak D call: TRBD2 (6 bases). CDR1 MNHNS and CDR2 SASEGT come from the germline V gene. The CDR3 covers 13 residues. V lost 9 bases and J lost 7, with 16 bases in between. The chain's CDR3 is CASLRAGMNIQYF. In nucleotides, the CDR3 is TGTGCCAGTCTCAGGGCGGGGATGAACATTCAGTACTTC.

The rearrangement uses TRBV9 and TRBJ2-7; 8 positions agree with TRBD1. The trim removed 2 bases at V and 0 bases at J, leaving 7 bases unmatched. This CDR3 region has 16 residues. Germline values: CDR1 SGDLS, CDR2 YYNGEE. For the CDR3, the DNA is TGTGCCAGCAGCGTGGGGGCAGGGGGCCTCTCCTACGAGCAGTACTTC. Translating gives CASSVGAGGLSYEQYF.

J is TRBJ2-5 and V is TRBV11-2; D is unclear. The ends were cut back, 0 bases at V and 8 bases at J, with 13 bases in the middle. Per the germline V gene, CDR1 is SGHAT and CDR2 is FQNNGV. The CDR3 consists of 14 residues. CDR3 coding DNA: TGTGCCAGCAGCTTAGACAGGCAGACCGAAACCCAGTACTTC. Amino acids: CASSLDRQTETQYF.

CDR3 protein: CASWSGGTGDGYTF. The DNA of the CDR3 is TGTGCCAGCTGGTCCGGTGGGACAGGGGACGGCTACACCTTC. This chain connects TRBV6-1 to TRBJ1-2, with TRBD1 matching 10 bases. CDR1 MNHNS and CDR2 SASEGT come from the germline V gene. Trimming took 8 bases from V and 8 from J; bases not matched to a gene: 11. CDR3 size: 14 residues.

This clone was detected only a few times. This sequence joins TRBV7-9 and TRBJ1-1; 10 positions agree with TRBD1. The CDR3 sequence is 17 residues long. The germline V gene has CDR1 SEHNR and CDR2 FQNEAQ (reference sequence). V shed 4 bases, J shed 3 bases, and the junction held 11 bases outside the gene matches. The CDR3 DNA reads as TGTGCCAGCAGCTGGCAATGGGACAGGGGTGGGCACACTGAAGCTTTCTTT. Translating gives CASSWQWDRGGHTEAFF.

The chain couples TRBV6-1 to TRBJ1-4; 9 positions agree with TRBD1. This CDR3 is 14 amino acids long. Trimming removed 8 bases from V and 7 bases from J; junction bases left unmatched: 8. Germline CDR1 and CDR2: MNHNS and SASEGT. CDR3 sequence (DNA): TGTGCCAGCTGGGAGGGGACAGGGCTTGAAAAACTGTTTTTT. Residues: CASWEGTGLEKLFF.